These 23 T cell receptor beta chains were sequenced from one sample in a study of neoadjuvant anti-PD-1 for oral cavity cancer. Time point noted: after neoadjuvant nivolumab, at surgical resection. Sequencing used immunoSEQ multiplex PCR; TCRdb keeps in-frame clones, though not all of them. The sample contains some 10,000 clones, roughly 57% of which appear only once. The sample in question was PBMCs, obtained after nivolumab (anti-PD-1) treatment. These receptors all come from a person between 40 and 85 years old with oral cavity squamous cell carcinoma.

This chain links TRBV2 with TRBJ1-4; maybe TRBD1 (6 bases). The length of the CDR3 is 20 residues. The V end was cut by 0 bases, the J end by 8 bases, with 28 bases between. In germline, CDR1 is SNHLY, CDR2 FYNNEI. DNA for the CDR3: TGTGCCAGCAGTGAAGCTTATCATCCCAACGACAGACAGGACTCCGAAAAACTGTTTTTT. Translation gives CASSEAYHPNDRQDSEKLFF.

The chain employs TRBV11-2 and TRBJ1-6, with D unresolved. The CDR3 is 13 residues long. The V gene's germline CDR1 is SGHAT and CDR2 FQNNGV. V lost 5 bases and J 0 bases, leaving 2 bases between the germline ends. This chain's CDR3 is CASSRSYNSPLHF. The CDR3 DNA reads TGTGCCAGCAGCCGCTCCTATAATTCACCCCTCCACTTT.

The rearrangement links TRBV6-1 to TRBJ1-5, with D possibly being TRBD1 (5 bases). V was shortened by 1 base and J by 2 bases, with 12 bases between the two germline ends. The CDR3 spans 16 residues. Germline CDR1 reads MNHNS; CDR2 reads SASEGT. In nucleotides, the CDR3 is TGTGCCAGCAGTGAAGGGGGGGTAACGGGCAATCAGCCCCAGCATTTT. Its protein is CASSEGGVTGNQPQHF.

This clone has a single count. The J gene is TRBJ1-1, the V gene TRBV5-6; D not resolved. This CDR3 region has 15 residues. V lost 4 bases, J lost 1 base, and 14 bases lay in between. CDR1 is SGHDT and CDR2 is YYEEEE in the germline V gene. This CDR3 reads CASSGVGRSNTEAFF. For the CDR3, the DNA is TGTGCCAGCAGCGGCGTTGGACGGTCGAACACTGAAGCTTTCTTT.

The rearrangement links TRBV27 to TRBJ2-2; D gene unclear. The V gene's germline CDR1 is MNHEY and CDR2 SMNVEV (reference sequence). V was clipped by 7 bases and J by 4 bases, with 4 bases between them. The CDR3 extends over 11 amino acids. The CDR3: CASTSTGELFF. CDR3 nucleotides: TGTGCCAGCACCTCCACCGGGGAGCTGTTTTTT.

The V gene is TRBV2, the J gene TRBJ2-3; D not resolved. The CDR3 covers 13 residues. CDR1 is SNHLY, CDR2 FYNNEI, per germline. V was shortened by 11 bases and J by 0 bases, with 12 bases between the two germline ends. CDR3 in DNA: TGTGCCGCGAGGCCCAGAAGCACAGATACGCAGTATTTT. Its translation: CAARPRSTDTQYF.

V gene TRBV9 combines with J gene TRBJ2-2, with D possibly being TRBD1 (5 bases). Per germline, CDR1 SGDLS and CDR2 YYNGEE. Trimming shortened V by 5 bases and J by 0 bases, and 11 bases separated the two germline ends. The CDR3 sequence is 15 residues long. CDR3 DNA: TGTGCCAGCAGGCCCGGACACGCGAACACCGGGGAGCTGTTTTTT. The encoded protein is CASRPGHANTGELFF.

This chain's CDR3 is CASSKGLAGASTDTQYF. As DNA, the CDR3 is TGTGCCAGCAGCAAGGGACTAGCGGGGGCATCCACAGATACGCAGTATTTT. The genes are TRBV5-4 and TRBJ2-3; 14 bases match TRBD2. Germline CDR1 reads SGHNT; CDR2 reads YYREEE (reference sequence). The CDR3 runs 17 residues. The ends lost 4 bases at V and 2 bases at J; junction bases unmatched: 6.

In this sample, this clone turned up a few times. J is TRBJ1-1 and V is TRBV2; D gene ambiguous. The CDR3 spans 11 residues. Germline V gene sequence: CDR1 SNHLY, CDR2 FYNNEI. V was trimmed by 6 bases and J by 0 bases, leaving 2 bases between them. In nucleotides, the CDR3 is TGTGCCAGCAGGTTGAACACTGAAGCTTTCTTT. The encoded protein is CASRLNTEAFF.

The genes are TRBV6-5 and TRBJ1-2; a possible D gene is TRBD1 (6 bases). V shed 4 bases and J shed 6 bases, with 18 bases lying between them. The CDR3 sequence is 15 residues long. Germline V gene data show CDR1 as MNHEY and CDR2 as SVGAGI. CDR3 sequence: CASSSTSTSGDGYTF. The DNA for the CDR3 is TGTGCCAGCAGTTCTACTTCGACTTCAGGGGATGGCTACACCTTC.

The CDR3 loop reads CSASGTGGYEQYF. CDR3 bases: TGCAGCGCCTCCGGGACAGGGGGCTACGAGCAGTACTTC. The rearrangement joins TRBV29-1 to TRBJ2-7; 11 bases map to TRBD1. This CDR3 region has 13 residues. Germline CDR1 SQVTM, CDR2 ANQGSEA. With V trimmed by 7 bases and J by 3 bases, 5 bases remained unmatched.

The V and J genes are TRBV29-1 and TRBJ1-2, with D uncertain. Trimming stripped 7 bases from V and 0 bases from J, with 9 bases between. The CDR3 sequence is 12 residues long. Looked up from germline, CDR1 is SQVTM and CDR2 is ANQGSEA. The CDR3 coding sequence is TGCAGCGCCACAGTTTCTAACTATGGCTACACCTTC. It is translated as CSATVSNYGYTF.

The chain joins TRBV11-2 to TRBJ2-1; TRBD2 is a possible D gene (6 bases). This CDR3 is 14 amino acids long. Germline CDR1 and CDR2: SGHAT and FQNNGV. Trimming shortened V by 5 bases and J by 8 bases, and 16 bases separated the two germline ends. DNA of the CDR3: TGTGCCAGCAGCCCCATTGGAGGGGATGATGAGCAGTTCTTC. Encoded protein: CASSPIGGDDEQFF.

The V gene is TRBV6-5, the J gene TRBJ1-2, with D uncertain. CDR3 length: 14 residues. Trimming removed 0 bases at V and 4 bases at J, with 9 bases between. From germline, CDR1 is MNHEY and CDR2 SVGAGI. The CDR3 protein is CASSYSDEGYGYTF. In DNA form, the CDR3 reads TGTGCCAGCAGTTACTCGGACGAGGGCTATGGCTACACCTTC.

This clone came up a few times. V usage is TRBV7-9 and J usage is TRBJ1-4; no definite D call. The CDR3 extends over 15 amino acids. Germline loops: CDR1 SEHNR, CDR2 FQNEAQ (reference sequence). V lost 1 base to trimming and J lost 7 bases, with 13 bases between them. The DNA for the CDR3 is TGTGCCAGCAGCTTAGGGATTTATAGTTCTGAAAAACTGTTTTTT. Translating gives CASSLGIYSSEKLFF.

This clone was seen more than once but under ten times. V usage is TRBV2 and J usage is TRBJ1-2, with D possibly being TRBD1 (6 bases). The length of the CDR3 is 12 residues. V was pared by 5 bases and J by 4 bases, with 8 bases between. CDR1 is SNHLY, CDR2 FYNNEI, per germline. As DNA, the CDR3 is TGTGCCAGCAGTACGGACAGCTATGGCTACACCTTC. Translating it yields CASSTDSYGYTF.

The count of this clone is one. J is TRBJ2-3 and V is TRBV5-1, with unresolved D. The CDR3 has 14 amino acids. Trimming pared 3 bases from V and 6 bases from J, leaving 14 bases between. CDR1 and CDR2 (germline): SGHRS, YFSETQ. The DNA of the CDR3 is TGCGCCAGCAGCTCCTCCCCAGCCTTTGATACGCAGTATTTT. This sequence encodes CASSSSPAFDTQYF.

The rearrangement uses TRBV28 and TRBJ1-2; D remains ambiguous. The ends were cut back, 9 bases at V and 5 bases at J, with 10 bases in the middle. Germline CDR1 MDHEN, CDR2 SYDVKM. This CDR3 comprises 11 residues. Here the CDR3 reads CASQTRYGYTF. DNA for the CDR3: TGTGCCAGTCAGACAAGGTATGGCTACACCTTC.

The chain recombines TRBV5-6 with TRBJ2-4; D uncertain. Per germline, CDR1 SGHDT and CDR2 YYEEEE. V lost 5 bases, J lost 0 bases, and 12 bases lay in between. CDR3 size: 15 residues. The CDR3 region is CASRTATVAKNIQYF. In nucleotides, the CDR3 is TGTGCCAGCAGAACGGCGACGGTAGCCAAAAACATTCAGTACTTC.

The chain employs TRBV7-6 and TRBJ2-1; no clear D gene. Germline CDR1 is SGHVS and CDR2 is FNYEAQ. This CDR3 comprises 13 residues. V was shortened by 3 bases and J by 9 bases, with 12 bases between the two germline ends. CDR3 DNA: TGTGCCAGCAGCTTTCAGAGGAATAGTGAGCAGTTCTTC. Translated, it gives CASSFQRNSEQFF.

This rearrangement joins TRBV2 to TRBJ2-1; 8 nucleotides match TRBD2. Trimming at V came to 1 base and at J to 9 bases, leaving 11 bases not matched to a gene. This CDR3 is built from 16 residues. Germline lookup yields CDR1 SNHLY and CDR2 FYNNEI. Here the CDR3 DNA reads TGTGCCAGCAGTGAAGGGGGGACTAGGGGTTCCGGTGAGCAGTTCTTC. Amino acid sequence: CASSEGGTRGSGEQFF. Looking up the rest from reference TRBV2 and TRBJ2-1 gives the full variable domain: EPEVTQTPSHQVTQMGQEVILRCVPISNHLYFYWYRQILGQKVEFLVSFYNNEISEKSEIFDDQFSVERPDGSNFTLKIRSTKLEDSAMYFCASSEGGTRGSGEQFFGPGTRLTVL.

CDR3 protein: CASSAGTGLNTQYF. The CDR3 DNA sequence: TGTGCCAGCAGCGCGGGGACAGGGTTGAATACGCAGTATTTT. The chain combines TRBV9 with TRBJ2-3; 9 bases align to TRBD1. The ends lost 3 bases at V and 7 bases at J; junction bases unmatched: 6. The germline CDR1 and CDR2 sequences are SGDLS and YYNGEE. This CDR3 contains 14 residues.

The chain combines TRBV19 with TRBJ2-5; a possible D gene is TRBD1 (5 bases). CDR1 is LNHDA, CDR2 SQIVND, per germline (reference sequence). There are 15 residues in the CDR3. Trimming pared 2 bases from V and 2 bases from J, leaving 12 bases between. CDR3 in DNA: TGTGCCAGTAGTATAAGGCAGGGTCGGCAAGAGACCCAGTACTTC. Its translation is CASSIRQGRQETQYF.